This T cell receptor beta chain appears in the sequencing data of a study of blood T cell repertoires in COVID-19. Turning to the study itself: The origin of the acute and convalescent COVID-19 samples was the United States, Italy and Spain.

Germline V gene lookup returns CDR1 SNHLY and CDR2 FYNNEI. The CDR3 loop spans 19 amino acids. V shed 3 bases and J 5 bases; nucleotides not matched to a gene: 16. The protocol was immunoSEQ multiplex PCR, while the TCRdb copy is restricted to in-frame clones and leaves out a portion. This table has 150,000 to 200,000 clones, approximately 88% appearing once. The age range of participants was about 18 to 89 years, with residence in around 22 US areas. This TCR was recovered from a woman between 45 and 65 years old who had recovered from COVID-19. The chain joins TRBV2 to TRBJ2-3, with 11 bases matching TRBD1. The source material was PBMCs or T cells enriched from blood (not recorded which). The chain's CDR3 is CASSEYRTGGILQRDTQYF. CDR3 DNA sequence: TGTGCCAGCAGTGAGTACCGGACAGGGGGCATCCTACAACGAGATACGCAGTATTTT.